This is a list of T cell receptor beta chains from one sample in a study of cytomegalovirus exposure and HLA in healthy donors. Profiled with immunoSEQ multiplex PCR; TCRdb holds only in-frame clones, not every one. Here the sample table reports approximately 80,000 clones. The sequencing sample was made of PBMCs. All receptors derive from a woman under 40 in good health and CMV-seronegative. CDR3s include the opening cysteine and the closing phenylalanine or tryptophan. Fields, in order: V gene, J gene, CDR3 protein.

TRBV19	TRBJ1-1	CASSEGQGVSTEAFF
TRBV30	TRBJ2-1	CAWSGLGTSGASSYNEQFF
TRBV6-1	TRBJ2-7	CASSGNRGLGEQYF
TRBV7-8	TRBJ2-7	CASSLARGLEQYF
TRBV30	TRBJ2-3	CAWSGGDGTDTQYF
TRBV5-1	TRBJ2-7	CASNPGLAGVWEQYF
TRBV18	TRBJ1-1	CASSPQDSLNTEAFF
TRBV6-6	TRBJ1-1	CASNQGALTEAFF
TRBV19	TRBJ1-2	CASRPPGEGGYTF
TRBV6-1	TRBJ1-1	CAIVRDRGMNTEAFF
TRBV20-1	TRBJ2-1	CSALNYNEQFF
TRBV29-1	TRBJ2-3	CSVAGLFTDTQYF
TRBV5-1	TRBJ1-2	CASSGGQAPHPAYTF
TRBV13	TRBJ2-3	CASSLEPPGGTDTQYF
TRBV30	TRBJ1-3	CAWTTWTASGNTIYF
TRBV7-2	TRBJ2-3	CASSLGLAGGMTDTQYF
TRBV29-1	TRBJ2-1	CSVEIGTLNEQFF
TRBV6-6	TRBJ2-7	CASSYGKQGAGEQYF
TRBV5-1	TRBJ2-7	CASSYGNRYEQYF
TRBV19	TRBJ1-1	CASSINSEDRGSNTEAFF
TRBV5-5	TRBJ2-5	CASSSGVTGAQETQYF
TRBV30	TRBJ2-3	CAWSPGSGGTTDTQYF
TRBV9	TRBJ1-1	CASSPTPGTAMNTEAFF
TRBV19	TRBJ1-1	CASSNRENTEAFF
TRBV29-1	TRBJ1-2	CSTWGGLYGYTF
TRBV10-1	TRBJ2-1	CASSDGTSPLTYNEQFF
TRBV5-1	TRBJ2-7	CASSLGTGRYEQYF
TRBV5-1	TRBJ2-7	CASSLAGDWLYEQYF
TRBV5-1	TRBJ2-3	CASRPTLARSDTQYF
TRBV6-5	TRBJ2-7	CASSLSLAVTYEQYF
TRBV29-1	TRBJ2-2	CSVPTSGGAFTGELFF
TRBV29-1	TRBJ2-2	CSVDTGVAGELFF
TRBV5-1	TRBJ2-1	CASSLNREDNEQFF
TRBV19	TRBJ2-3	CASSIARVPDTQYF
TRBV18	TRBJ1-2	CASSLDRDKGYTF
TRBV5-6	TRBJ2-7	CASSFASAYEQYF
TRBV18	-	CASSPDRAIYEQYF
TRBV28	TRBJ1-5	CASSPGRGVLRNQPQHF
TRBV30	TRBJ1-5	CAWSRGTGLYSNQPQHF
TRBV6-5	TRBJ2-1	CASSQGQSSDNEQFF
TRBV25-1	TRBJ2-2	CASSDLGQSGELFF